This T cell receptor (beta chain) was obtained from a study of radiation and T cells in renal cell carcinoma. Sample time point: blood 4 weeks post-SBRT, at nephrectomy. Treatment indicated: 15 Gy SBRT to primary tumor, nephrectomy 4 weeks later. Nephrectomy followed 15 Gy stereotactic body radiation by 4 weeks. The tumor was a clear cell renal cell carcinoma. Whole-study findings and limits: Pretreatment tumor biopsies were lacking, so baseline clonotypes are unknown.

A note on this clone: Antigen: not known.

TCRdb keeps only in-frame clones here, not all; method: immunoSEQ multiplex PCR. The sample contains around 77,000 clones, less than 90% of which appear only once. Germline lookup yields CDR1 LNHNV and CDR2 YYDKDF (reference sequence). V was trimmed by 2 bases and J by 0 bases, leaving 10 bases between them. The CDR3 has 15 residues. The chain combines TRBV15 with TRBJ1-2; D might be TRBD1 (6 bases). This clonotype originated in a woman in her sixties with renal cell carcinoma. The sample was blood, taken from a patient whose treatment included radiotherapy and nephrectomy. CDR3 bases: TGTGCCACCAGCAGAAGGGGGAGTACTAACTATGGCTACACCTTC. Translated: CATSRRGSTNYGYTF.